The next 29 T cell receptor beta chains were all read from a single sample in a study of blood T cell repertoires in COVID-19. The table came from immunoSEQ multiplex PCR; TCRdb's copy has only in-frame clones and leaves some out. The data show 51,000 or so clones, 81% seen once. Material: peripheral blood. The receptors stem from an elderly woman with COVID-19, enrolled during active disease.

The gene calls are TRBV5-1 and TRBJ1-1; D call uncertain. The CDR3 loop spans 13 amino acids. Germline V gene sequence: CDR1 SGHRS, CDR2 YFSETQ. The chain's CDR3 is CASSRVANTEAFF. CDR3 DNA: TGCGCTTCCAGTCGGGTAGCGAACACTGAAGCTTTCTTT.

This clone has only a few counts. The chain combines TRBV5-8 with TRBJ2-7, with D tentatively TRBD1 (6 bases). The germline V and J ends were trimmed by 0 bases and 4 bases, with 17 bases remaining between them. Looked up from germline, CDR1 is SGHTS and CDR2 is YDEGEE. The CDR3 has 16 amino acids. CDR3 sequence reads: CASSLDGRTAFYEQYF. CDR3 in DNA: TGTGCCAGCAGCTTGGACGGGCGGACAGCCTTTTACGAGCAGTACTTC.

This clone was seen only once. The rearrangement joins TRBV7-2 to TRBJ2-7, with 8 bases identical to TRBD2. The CDR3 is 14 amino acids. Germline V gene data show CDR1 as SGHTA and CDR2 as FQGNSA. V shed 5 bases and J 5 bases; nucleotides not matched to a gene: 8. The CDR3 DNA sequence: TGTGCCAGCAGCCCGCGGGAGGCCCGCCACGAGCAGTACTTC. This sequence encodes CASSPREARHEQYF.

The chain combines TRBV6-5 with TRBJ1-3; D gene unclear. Deletions cut 4 bases from V and 2 bases from J, with 15 bases between. Germline CDR1 MNHEY, CDR2 SVGAGI. This CDR3 is built from 16 residues. DNA for the CDR3: TGTGCCAGCAGTTTAGGTCACGGAACTACTGGAAACACCATATATTTT. It yields the protein CASSLGHGTTGNTIYF.

The chain couples TRBV5-5 to TRBJ2-6; D gene uncertain. CDR1 is SGHKS and CDR2 is YYEKEE in the germline V gene (reference sequence). The CDR3 has 17 amino acids. V dropped 0 bases and J dropped 1 base, with 11 bases sitting between them. In nucleotides, the CDR3 is TGTGCCAGCAGCTTGGTCCTCGCGTCTTCTGGGGCCAACGTCCTGACTTTC. The encoded protein is CASSLVLASSGANVLTF.

The rearrangement links TRBV6-5 to TRBJ2-7, with D perhaps TRBD2 (6 bases). The CDR3 covers 14 residues. Germline V gives CDR1 MNHEY, CDR2 SVGAGI. The V end lost 9 bases, the J end lost 7 bases, and 22 bases lay between the germline ends. The chain's CDR3 is CASQTGSGSREQYF. In nucleotides, the CDR3 is TGTGCCAGTCAAACGGGTTCCGGGAGCCGGGAGCAGTACTTC.

The rearrangement links TRBV2 to TRBJ2-1; 8 bases fit TRBD2. The ends lost 3 bases at V and 2 bases at J; junction bases unmatched: 3. The CDR3 spans 15 residues. The germline V gene encodes CDR1 SNHLY and CDR2 FYNNEI. The CDR3 region has the DNA TGTGCCAGCAGTGAGCGGACTAGCACCTACAATGAGCAGTTCTTC. This encodes CASSERTSTYNEQFF.

The rearrangement joins TRBV11-2 to TRBJ2-5, with TRBD1 as a possible D gene (6 bases). The CDR3 totals 15 residues. With 1 base removed from V and 3 bases from J, the gap between germline ends came to 12 bases. Germline-derived CDR1 and CDR2 are SGHAT and FQNNGV. The CDR3 DNA is TGTGCCAGCAGCTTAGGCGGACAGAACAAAGAGACCCAGTACTTC. Protein: CASSLGGQNKETQYF.

The chain links TRBV6-1 to TRBJ2-6, with a tentative D call TRBD2 (6 bases). The CDR3 consists of 17 residues. Trimming left V 4 bases short and J 0 bases short, with 13 bases between. Germline-derived CDR1 and CDR2 are MNHNS and SASEGT. CDR3 coding DNA: TGTGCCAGCAGTGCCGTCGGCGGGGCCTCTGGGGCCAACGTCCTGACTTTC. Amino acids: CASSAVGGASGANVLTF.

This sequence joins TRBV12-3 or TRBV12-4 and TRBJ2-5, with D possibly matching TRBD1 (5 bases). V was pared by 7 bases and J by 1 base, with 7 bases between. The CDR3 has 12 residues. CDR3 DNA sequence: TGTGCCAGCAAGACAGTCCAAGAGACCCAGTACTTC. Its protein product is CASKTVQETQYF.

The V and J genes are TRBV24-1 and TRBJ1-5; TRBD1 is a possible D gene (5 bases). This CDR3 comprises 14 residues. Per germline, CDR1 KGHDR and CDR2 SFDVKD. In DNA form, the CDR3 reads TGTCCCCAACTTTCTCACAGGCTTAATCAGCCCCAGCATTTT. Translated: CPQLSHRLNQPQHF.

The J gene is TRBJ1-5, the V gene TRBV18; a possible D gene is TRBD1 (5 bases). Trimming took 6 bases from V and 6 from J, leaving 12 bases between them. Germline V gene data show CDR1 as KGHSH and CDR2 as LQKENI. This CDR3 region has 13 residues. The CDR3 coding sequence is TGTGCCAGCTCGTGGGGCGGCGGTCAGCCCCAGCATTTT. Amino acid sequence: CASSWGGGQPQHF.

The J gene is TRBJ2-7, the V gene TRBV6-5; 9 bases line up with TRBD1. CDR3 size: 13 residues. CDR1 and CDR2 from the germline V gene are MNHEY and SVGAGI. V shed 5 bases, J shed 4 bases, and the junction held 3 bases outside the gene matches. CDR3 nucleotide sequence: TGTGCCAGCAGTAAGGACAGGGGTTACGAGCAGTACTTC. Protein sequence: CASSKDRGYEQYF.

In nucleotides, the CDR3 is TGTGCCAGCAGCCAAGACGCCGCAGTCGCTGGGGCCAACGTCCTGACTTTC. Translation: CASSQDAAVAGANVLTF. This chain joins TRBV3-1 (or the pseudogene TRBV3-2) and TRBJ2-6; D uncertain. Germline loops: CDR1 LGHDT, CDR2 YNNKEL (reference sequence). The CDR3 sequence is 17 residues long. The germline V and J ends were trimmed by 0 bases and 2 bases, with 11 bases remaining between them.

The V gene is TRBV24-1, the J gene TRBJ1-5; 7 bases align to TRBD1. This CDR3 comprises 18 residues. Losses at the gene ends were 1 base for V and 3 bases for J; bases not matched to a gene: 11. Germline loops: CDR1 KGHDR, CDR2 SFDVKD. In nucleotides, the CDR3 is TGTGCCACCAGTGATTTTCGGTTTGACAGGGATCTCAATCAGCCCCAGCATTTT. It specifies CATSDFRFDRDLNQPQHF.

The CDR3 DNA is TGTGCCAGCAGCAGCGGGAGTGGGTACGAGCAGTACTTC. This sequence encodes CASSSGSGYEQYF. The chain has TRBV11-1 and TRBJ2-7; 8 bases match TRBD2. The CDR3 has 13 residues. Trimming at V came to 5 bases and at J to 4 bases, leaving 4 bases not matched to a gene. Germline loops: CDR1 SGHAT, CDR2 FQDESV (reference sequence).

The chain combines TRBV19 with TRBJ1-5; D is uncertain. The germline V gene encodes CDR1 LNHDA and CDR2 SQIVND (reference sequence). Trimming took off 0 bases at V and 7 bases at J, with 4 bases between the two ends. CDR3 length: 12 residues. CDR3 residues: CASSIDLQPQHF. CDR3 coding DNA: TGTGCCAGTAGTATAGATCTCCAGCCCCAGCATTTT.

This clone was seen only once. V is TRBV7-3 and J is TRBJ2-1; perhaps TRBD2 as D (5 bases). The CDR3 covers 15 residues. CDR1 and CDR2 from the germline V gene are SGHTA and FQGTGA. V gave up 5 bases and J gave up 3 bases, with 14 bases separating them. The CDR3 sequence is CASSPVRADYNEQFF. The CDR3, as DNA: TGTGCCAGCAGCCCCGTGCGGGCAGACTACAATGAGCAGTTCTTC.

The chain uses TRBV19 and TRBJ2-5; no definite D call. Germline values: CDR1 LNHDA, CDR2 SQIVND (reference sequence). V dropped 5 bases and J dropped 1 base, with 8 bases sitting between them. The CDR3 is made up of 13 amino acids. Here the CDR3 reads CASSRVTQETQYF. CDR3 sequence (DNA): TGTGCCAGTAGTCGAGTCACCCAAGAGACCCAGTACTTC. Filled out from reference TRBV19 and TRBJ2-5, the complete variable domain reads DGGITQSPKYLFRKEGQNVTLSCEQNLNHDAMYWYRQDPGQGLRLIYYSQIVNDFQKGDIAEGYSVSREKKESFPLTVTSAQKNPTAFYLCASSRVTQETQYFGPGTRLLVL.

The chain's CDR3 is CASSQELAGGVSGANVLTF. The CDR3 DNA sequence: TGCGCCAGCAGCCAAGAACTAGCGGGAGGGGTCTCTGGGGCCAACGTCCTGACTTTC. The chain joins TRBV4-1 to TRBJ2-6; the match to TRBD2 covers 13 bases. The CDR3 is made up of 19 amino acids. Per the germline V gene, CDR1 is MGHRA and CDR2 is YSYEKL. V trimming: 0 bases; J trimming: 0 bases; junction bases outside the gene matches: 2.

The chain employs TRBV11-3 and TRBJ1-4, with 10 bases identical to TRBD1. Germline trimming cut 4 bases from V and 8 bases from J; bases unmatched to any gene: 10. Germline CDR1 and CDR2: SGHNT and YENEEA. The CDR3 is 16 amino acids. The CDR3 sequence: CASSSKRQGAWEKLFF. In DNA form, the CDR3 reads TGTGCCAGCAGCTCCAAAAGACAGGGGGCTTGGGAAAAACTGTTTTTT.

The chain employs TRBV30 and TRBJ2-1, with 10 nucleotides matching TRBD2. Trimming removed 1 base from V and 0 bases from J; junction bases left unmatched: 6. The CDR3 runs 17 residues. Per the germline V gene, CDR1 is GTSNPN and CDR2 is SVGIG (reference sequence). The CDR3 sequence is CAWSDTSGVISYNEQFF. The CDR3, as DNA: TGTGCCTGGAGTGATACTAGCGGGGTCATCTCCTACAATGAGCAGTTCTTC. The full variable domain, its missing parts supplied by reference TRBV30 and TRBJ2-1, is SQTIHQWPATLVQPVGSPLSLECTVEGTSNPNLYWYRQAAGRGLQLLFYSVGIGQISSEVPQNLSASRPQDRQFILSSKKLLLSDSGFYLCAWSDTSGVISYNEQFFGPGTRLTVL.

This chain joins TRBV4-2 and TRBJ1-4; D is undetermined. CDR1 is LGHNA, CDR2 YNFKEQ, per germline. This CDR3 comprises 16 residues. V lost 0 bases and J lost 8, with 16 bases in between. In DNA, the CDR3 is TGTGCCAGCAGCCAAGACCCTCCGGGGTCGGGGGAAAAACTGTTTTTT. Its translation: CASSQDPPGSGEKLFF.

This chain links TRBV11-2 with TRBJ2-3, with a tentative D call TRBD1 (6 bases). From germline, CDR1 is SGHAT and CDR2 FQNNGV. Trimming stripped 3 bases from V and 2 bases from J, with 15 bases between. The CDR3 is 16 amino acids. The CDR3 sequence: CASSLGTGWATDTQYF. The DNA of the CDR3 is TGTGCCAGCAGCTTGGGAACAGGGTGGGCCACAGATACGCAGTATTTT.

V is TRBV11-3 and J is TRBJ2-1; 8 nucleotides agree with TRBD2. Unmatched junction bases numbered 9, after V lost 5 bases and J lost 0 bases. Looked up from germline, CDR1 is SGHNT and CDR2 is YENEEA. This CDR3 is built from 17 residues. CDR3 bases: TGTGCCAGCAGCCCCCGGGGGGGGACCTTCTCCTACAATGAGCAGTTCTTC. Its protein is CASSPRGGTFSYNEQFF.

This chain joins TRBV6-5 and TRBJ1-2; 8 bases are shared with TRBD1. V shed 10 bases, J shed 7 bases, and the junction held 11 bases outside the gene matches. The CDR3 has 13 amino acids. Looked up from germline, CDR1 is MNHEY and CDR2 is SVGAGI. The CDR3 loop is CATLKGQGSGYTF. CDR3 bases: TGTGCCACACTAAAAGGACAGGGTAGTGGCTACACCTTC.

The V call is TRBV11-2, the J call TRBJ1-2; 8 nucleotides match TRBD1. The CDR3 is made up of 13 amino acids. V was clipped by 5 bases and J by 8 bases; unmatched bases: 7. CDR1 and CDR2 (germline): SGHAT, FQNNGV. For the CDR3, the DNA is TGTGCCAGCAGCCAGGACAGGGTAGAAGGCTACACCTTC. Its translation is CASSQDRVEGYTF.

This clone showed up just once. The chain recombines TRBV6-5 with TRBJ2-7, with 8 bases identical to TRBD2. Germline CDR1 reads MNHEY; CDR2 reads SVGAGI. The CDR3 is 16 amino acids. V lost 4 bases, J lost 5 bases, and 13 bases stayed unmatched. The CDR3 spells CASSWGWTSSGHEQYF. The CDR3 nucleotides read TGTGCCAGCAGTTGGGGTTGGACTAGCTCAGGGCACGAGCAGTACTTC.

This clone was detected only a few times. V is TRBV6-5 and J is TRBJ1-1; 7 bases align to TRBD1. V was pared by 6 bases and J by 8 bases, with 3 bases of the junction left unmatched. CDR3 size: 11 residues. Germline V gives CDR1 MNHEY, CDR2 SVGAGI. The CDR3 coding sequence is TGTGCCAGCAGGCGGGGACAGGAAGCTTTCTTT. This sequence encodes CASRRGQEAFF.